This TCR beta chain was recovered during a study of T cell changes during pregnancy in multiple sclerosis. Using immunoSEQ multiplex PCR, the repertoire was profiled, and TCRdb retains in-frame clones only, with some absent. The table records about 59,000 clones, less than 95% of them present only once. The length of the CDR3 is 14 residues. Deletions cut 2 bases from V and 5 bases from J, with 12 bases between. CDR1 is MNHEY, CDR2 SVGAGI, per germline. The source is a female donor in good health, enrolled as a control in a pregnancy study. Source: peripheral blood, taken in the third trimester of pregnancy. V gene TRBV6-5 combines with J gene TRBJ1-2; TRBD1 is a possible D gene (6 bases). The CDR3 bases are TGTGCCAGCAGTTACGGCAGGGGATCATATGGCTACACCTTC. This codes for CASSYGRGSYGYTF.